A few counts support the clone carrying this TCR beta chain. The sample is drawn from a study of CD4 and CD8 cells across lung adenocarcinoma regions. TCRdb analysed the PCR reads with MiXCR anew, one entry per CDR3 protein. The repertoire holds around 25,000 distinct CDR3 sequences, with 40% to 60% as singletons. Samples came from patients with localized non-small cell lung adenocarcinoma. V was trimmed by 3 bases and J by 0 bases, leaving 12 bases between them. The CDR3 covers 15 residues. Per germline, CDR1 SGHTA and CDR2 FQGNSA. V usage is TRBV7-2 and J usage is TRBJ2-7; tentatively, D is TRBD1 (6 bases). The sequenced sample was CD8+ T cells from the center of a lung tumor. This sequence was found in a male donor with lung adenocarcinoma. The CD4 and CD8 labels of this study may be unreliable. The CDR3 reads CASSLGARVSYEQYF. The CDR3 DNA is TGTGCCAGCAGCTTGGGGGCTAGAGTCTCCTACGAGCAGTACTTC.